The entry below describes one T cell receptor (beta chain). Measured with immunoSEQ multiplex PCR; TCRdb has only the in-frame clones, and not every one. The data hold 300,000 to 350,000 clones, with about 90% observed a single time. These data are taken from a study of blood T cell repertoires in COVID-19. Germline values: CDR1 SGHAT, CDR2 FQDESV (reference sequence). CDR3 size: 13 residues. Between the trimmed V and J ends, which lost 1 base and 7 bases, there was a span of 5 bases. Input material: peripheral blood. This clonotype was sampled from a woman in her 70s with COVID-19, enrolled during active disease. The V and J genes are TRBV11-1 and TRBJ1-6, with D hard to call. Written as DNA, the CDR3 is TGTGCCAGCAGCTTAGATCGGAATTCACCCCTCCACTTT. Translated: CASSLDRNSPLHF.